Listed below are T cell receptor beta chains from one sample, sequenced in a study of T cells in Graves' hyperthyroidism and ophthalmopathy. Using its own MiXCR run on the multiplex PCR reads, TCRdb lists one record per CDR3 protein. Of 300,000 to 350,000 distinct CDR3 sequences listed, 21% are singletons. The specimen sequenced was blood. The receptors come from a woman in her 50s with Graves' hyperthyroidism. The CDR3 runs from the conserved cysteine through the conserved F or W. The D gene is left open where the match is weak. Clone size appears in some rows only: once, few, many, or a class for an expanded clone.

v_gene: TRBV7-3; abundance: many; j_gene: TRBJ2-5; d_gene: .; CDR3nt: TGTGCCAGCAGCCCCTTCTCAGGGCGAGAGACCCAGTACTTC; CDR3aa: CASSPFSGRETQYF
v_gene: TRBV7-9; abundance: many; j_gene: TRBJ2-7; d_gene: TRBD1; CDR3nt: TGTGCCAGCAGCTCGTGGGACAGGGGTAATCGAGACGAGCAGTACTTC; CDR3aa: CASSSWDRGNRDEQYF
v_gene: TRBV11-2; abundance: few; j_gene: TRBJ2-1; d_gene: TRBD1; CDR3nt: TGTGCCAGCAGCTTAGGGGGACAGGGGATGAAGTTCTTC; CDR3aa: CASSLGGQGMKFF
v_gene: TRBV20-1; abundance: few; j_gene: TRBJ1-4; d_gene: .; CDR3nt: TGCAGTGCTAGAGATTTAAGGGGGAATGAAAAACTGTTTTTT; CDR3aa: CSARDLRGNEKLFF
v_gene: TRBV5-1; abundance: .; j_gene: TRBJ2-7; d_gene: TRBD2; CDR3nt: TGCGCCAGCAGCTTGGAGCGGGAACTCTACGAGCAGTACTTC; CDR3aa: CASSLERELYEQYF
v_gene: TRBV20-1; abundance: many; j_gene: TRBJ2-7; d_gene: TRBD2; CDR3nt: TGCAGTGCTAGAGATGCAGTGTTAGCGGGAGGGTGGGGCGAGCAGTACTTC; CDR3aa: CSARDAVLAGGWGEQYF
v_gene: TRBV12-3/TRBV12-4; abundance: few; j_gene: TRBJ2-1; d_gene: .; CDR3nt: TGTGCCAGCAGTTTGAGGGGAAGGTCCTACAATGAGCAGTTCTTC; CDR3aa: CASSLRGRSYNEQFF
v_gene: TRBV5-1; abundance: many; j_gene: TRBJ1-2; d_gene: TRBD1; CDR3nt: TGCGCCAGCAGCGGGGGGACAGGCATCTATGGCTACACCTTC; CDR3aa: CASSGGTGIYGYTF
v_gene: TRBV5-1; abundance: .; j_gene: TRBJ2-2; d_gene: .; CDR3nt: TGCGCCAGCAGCCCTAACGTCTTCACCGGGGAGCTGTTTTTT; CDR3aa: CASSPNVFTGELFF
v_gene: TRBV20-1; abundance: many; j_gene: TRBJ2-1; d_gene: .; CDR3nt: TGCAGTGCGCCCAAATCCGGGAGCGGCAATGAGCAGTTCTTC; CDR3aa: CSAPKSGSGNEQFF
v_gene: TRBV5-1; abundance: few; j_gene: TRBJ2-5; d_gene: .; CDR3nt: TGCGCCAGCAGCCCGCAGGGTTTCCAAGAGACCCAGTACTTC; CDR3aa: CASSPQGFQETQYF
v_gene: TRBV28; abundance: many; j_gene: TRBJ1-5; d_gene: .; CDR3nt: TGTGCCAGCATTGGGGGGGGCAGGGGCAATCAGCCCCAGCATTTT; CDR3aa: CASIGGGRGNQPQHF
v_gene: TRBV19; abundance: .; j_gene: TRBJ2-7; d_gene: .; CDR3nt: TGTGCCAGTAGTATATTCGGCGGGACGAGCTCCTACGAGCAGTACTTC; CDR3aa: CASSIFGGTSSYEQYF
v_gene: TRBV19; abundance: few; j_gene: TRBJ2-6; d_gene: TRBD1; CDR3nt: TGTGCCAGTACTGGGACAGGGGGTAGCCCTGGGGCCAACGTCCTGACTTTC; CDR3aa: CASTGTGGSPGANVLTF
v_gene: TRBV20-1; abundance: .; j_gene: TRBJ1-3; d_gene: .; CDR3nt: TGCAGTGCTGCGGAAAGACTTGGAAACACCATATATTTT; CDR3aa: CSAAERLGNTIYF
v_gene: TRBV2; abundance: many; j_gene: TRBJ2-2; d_gene: .; CDR3nt: TGTGCCAGCTCGACAGGCCGCGGGCCCGGGGAGCTGTTTTTT; CDR3aa: CASSTGRGPGELFF